The T cell receptor (beta chain) under discussion was sequenced for a study of regulatory T cells in long-lasting Graves disease. Study details: A definition of persistent Graves' disease required over 5 years of antithyroid drugs plus positive TSH receptor antibodies.

Findings and caveats of the study: The study found lower TCR diversity in persistent Graves' patients than in newly diagnosed ones.

Time point defined: persistent/refractory GD, antithyroid drugs over 5 years with positive TRAb. Isolated PBMC RNA provided the starting material for the TCR library. Arm-PCR of CDR3 regions and iRepertoire HTBI primers were the basis on which TCR beta libraries were built. TCRdb reprocessed the multiplex PCR reads with MiXCR, giving one entry per CDR3 protein. The profile shows about 470,000 distinct CDR3 sequences, around a fifth of them singletons. This clonotype was recorded at least ten times. Its matching antigen is unknown. Germline CDR1 and CDR2: DFQATT and SNEGSKA (reference sequence). V lost 0 bases and J lost 8, with 19 bases in between. CDR3 length: 15 amino acids.

The TCR originated in a female donor with Graves disease. This chain uses TRBV20-1 with TRBJ1-2; a weak D match, TRBD1 (6 bases). The material sequenced was peripheral blood mononuclear cells (PBMCs), taken when the disease was refractory, from a patient treated with antithyroid drugs. The chain's CDR3 is CSARERAGDPLGYTF. CDR3 nucleotides: TGCAGTGCTAGAGAAAGGGCAGGGGACCCTTTAGGCTACACCTTC.